This T cell receptor beta chain was captured by sequencing in a study of T-cell reconstitution after alpha-beta-depleted transplantation in children. Trimming removed 2 bases at V and 0 bases at J, with 17 bases between. The CDR3 contains 18 residues. Preparation of the TCRbeta library involved a method that used unique molecular identifiers. MiXCR was run by TCRdb on the PCR reads, yielding one entry per CDR3 protein. Among roughly 300,000 distinct CDR3 sequences listed, approximately 10% were seen once. Many counts were recorded for this clonotype. J is TRBJ2-1 and V is TRBV12-3 or TRBV12-4, with D unclear. This clonotype originated in a male patient between 2 and 9 years old who had a stem cell transplant for chronic granulomatous disease, so the T cells may come from the graft donor. The sample consisted of peripheral blood, taken 180 days after TCRalphabeta/CD19-depleted stem cell transplant. Written as DNA, the CDR3 is TGTGCCAGCAGTTTACTGGGTTTTCGAGAAAGCTCCTACAATGAGCAGTTCTTC. This gives the protein CASSLLGFRESSYNEQFF.